Listed here are 26 T cell receptor beta chains from one sample, sequenced in a study of cytomegalovirus exposure and HLA in healthy donors. In the PCR, 60 Vbeta and 13 Jbeta primers were used. Using immunoSEQ multiplex PCR, the repertoire was profiled, and TCRdb retains in-frame clones only, with some absent. This repertoire shows about 70,000 clones, around two thirds found once; its top ten account for 9.5% to 12%. Sequencing was carried out using PBMCs. These receptors were taken from a human donor in good health.

The chain carries TRBV30 and TRBJ1-4; 8 bases agree with TRBD1. The junction had 6 bases not matched to a gene; V was cut back by 2 bases and J by 7 bases. Looked up from germline, CDR1 is GTSNPN and CDR2 is SVGIG (reference sequence). This CDR3 has 14 residues. The CDR3 DNA is TGTGCCTGGAGTAACGACAGGGGCGCTGAAAAACTGTTTTTT. Protein product: CAWSNDRGAEKLFF.

The chain is built from TRBV2 and TRBJ1-1; the D is unclear. V lost 6 bases and J 5 bases, leaving 16 bases between the germline ends. CDR3 length: 14 amino acids. Germline-derived CDR1 and CDR2 are SNHLY and FYNNEI. CDR3 protein: CASRSGRAGTEAFF. CDR3 sequence (DNA): TGTGCCAGCAGATCTGGAAGAGCGGGAACTGAAGCTTTCTTT.

The CDR3 sequence: CASSLSSGMYYEQYF. CDR3 bases: TGTGCCAGCAGCCTATCTTCCGGGATGTACTACGAGCAGTACTTC. The chain joins TRBV27 to TRBJ2-7, with a possible D match to TRBD2 (5 bases). CDR1 MNHEY and CDR2 SMNVEV come from the germline V gene (reference sequence). The CDR3 is made up of 15 amino acids. With 6 bases removed from V and 3 bases from J, the gap between germline ends came to 18 bases.

This clone came up a few times. Written as DNA, the CDR3 is TGTGCCAGCAGCTTAGCGCGAGGACTAGCGGCCACCGGGGAGCTGTTTTTT. Its protein product is CASSLARGLAATGELFF. V gene TRBV11-2 combines with J gene TRBJ2-2; 10 bases fit TRBD2. CDR1 SGHAT and CDR2 FQNNGV come from the germline V gene. With 1 base clipped from V and 4 bases from J, the junction kept 6 bases outside the gene matches. The CDR3 runs to 17 residues.

This clone was picked up one time. The chain employs TRBV7-9 and TRBJ2-7; 8 nucleotides align to TRBD2. The CDR3 covers 15 residues. Germline lookup yields CDR1 SEHNR and CDR2 FQNEAQ (reference sequence). Trimming removed 4 bases from V and 2 bases from J; junction bases left unmatched: 7. CDR3 bases: TGTGCCAGCAGCTCCTACGGGGGGGAGACCTACGAGCAGTACTTC. Protein product: CASSSYGGETYEQYF.

V gene TRBV6-1 combines with J gene TRBJ2-7; D perhaps matches TRBD1 (6 bases). Germline CDR1 MNHNS, CDR2 SASEGT. V dropped 5 bases and J dropped 1 base, with 15 bases sitting between them. The CDR3 has 15 residues. CDR3 region: CASSPSGTFSYEQYF. As DNA, the CDR3 is TGTGCCAGCAGTCCATCCGGGACATTTTCCTACGAGCAGTACTTC.

Here the CDR3 DNA reads TGCAGCGTTGGTGAGCTCGGAAACACCATATATTTT. Protein sequence: CSVGELGNTIYF. This chain joins TRBV29-1 and TRBJ1-3; D unclear. CDR3 length: 12 residues. Germline lookup yields CDR1 SQVTM and CDR2 ANQGSEA. V was trimmed by 4 bases and J by 4 bases, leaving 8 bases between them.

The chain uses TRBV27 and TRBJ2-7; tentative D call: TRBD2 (6 bases). The CDR3 covers 14 residues. Trimming cost V 8 bases and J 2 bases, with 16 bases left between them. Germline V gene data show CDR1 as MNHEY and CDR2 as SMNVEV (reference sequence). CDR3 loop: CASSPGREAYEQYF. CDR3 in DNA: TGTGCCAGCTCGCCGGGCAGGGAGGCCTACGAGCAGTACTTC.

Here the CDR3 reads CASSSQGGNTEAFF. DNA for the CDR3: TGCGCCAGCAGCTCGCAGGGAGGTAACACTGAAGCTTTCTTT. The rearrangement joins TRBV5-1 to TRBJ1-1; D may be TRBD1 (5 bases). Trimming pared 3 bases from V and 2 bases from J, leaving 11 bases between. This CDR3 is 14 amino acids long. The germline V gene has CDR1 SGHRS and CDR2 YFSETQ.

The V call is TRBV9, the J call TRBJ1-1; possibly TRBD1 for D (5 bases). The CDR3 loop spans 16 amino acids. V lost 4 bases to trimming and J lost 1 base, with 17 bases between them. Germline-derived CDR1 and CDR2 are SGDLS and YYNGEE. In DNA form, the CDR3 reads TGTGCCAGCAGCCCCCGCGGGGGGTTGGGGAACACTGAAGCTTTCTTT. Protein: CASSPRGGLGNTEAFF.

V gene TRBV6-5 combines with J gene TRBJ1-1, with D perhaps matching TRBD1 (5 bases). V was clipped by 0 bases and J by 10 bases, with 15 bases between them. The CDR3 has 14 residues. The germline V gene has CDR1 MNHEY and CDR2 SVGAGI. The CDR3 nucleotides read TGTGCCAGCAGTTACTCCCGGGGAGCCGGGGGAGCTTTCTTT. This codes for CASSYSRGAGGAFF.

This rearrangement joins TRBV18 to TRBJ2-3; a possible D gene is TRBD1 (5 bases). Germline V gives CDR1 KGHSH, CDR2 LQKENI. The CDR3 is made up of 14 amino acids. Trimming pared 1 base from V and 0 bases from J, leaving 5 bases between. In DNA, the CDR3 is TGTGCCAGCTCACCACAGGGGAGCACAGATACGCAGTATTTT. This encodes CASSPQGSTDTQYF.

This chain's CDR3 is CASSGSGSVTDTQYF. The CDR3 DNA follows: TGTGCCAGCAGCGGAAGCGGGAGTGTGACAGATACGCAGTATTTT. V and J are TRBV7-6 and TRBJ2-3; 8 bases agree with TRBD2. The V gene's germline CDR1 is SGHVS and CDR2 FNYEAQ. The J segment lost 3 bases and the V segment lost 5 bases, leaving 7 bases of the junction unmatched. The CDR3 totals 15 residues.

The rearrangement joins TRBV27 to TRBJ2-7; D perhaps matches TRBD1 (5 bases). The CDR3 has 13 amino acids. The V gene's germline CDR1 is MNHEY and CDR2 SMNVEV (reference sequence). V gave up 6 bases and J gave up 1 base, with 10 bases separating them. CDR3 in amino acids: CASSATVSYEQYF. The CDR3 DNA reads TGTGCCAGCAGCGCGACAGTTTCCTACGAGCAGTACTTC.

Only a few counts were recorded for this clone. V usage is TRBV19 and J usage is TRBJ1-5, with no clear D. The germline V gene has CDR1 LNHDA and CDR2 SQIVND (reference sequence). The CDR3 runs 13 residues. Trimming pared 6 bases from V and 0 bases from J, leaving 6 bases between. CDR3 DNA: TGTGCCAGTAGAGCGTCTAGCAATCAGCCCCAGCATTTT. It yields the protein CASRASSNQPQHF. Full variable domain (rest looked up from reference TRBV19 and TRBJ1-5): DGGITQSPKYLFRKEGQNVTLSCEQNLNHDAMYWYRQDPGQGLRLIYYSQIVNDFQKGDIAEGYSVSREKKESFPLTVTSAQKNPTAFYLCASRASSNQPQHFGDGTRLSIL.

The V gene is TRBV5-1, the J gene TRBJ1-1; 9 positions match TRBD1. The CDR3 sequence is 15 residues long. The ends lost 4 bases at V and 5 bases at J; junction bases unmatched: 9. In germline, CDR1 is SGHRS, CDR2 YFSETQ. The CDR3 nucleotides are TGCGCCAGCAGCCCGAGGGGACAGGGTCTGACTGAAGCTTTCTTT. Its protein product is CASSPRGQGLTEAFF.

J is TRBJ1-4 and V is TRBV27; 7 nucleotides line up with TRBD1. CDR3 length equals 17 residues. With 6 bases clipped from V and 4 bases from J, the junction kept 14 bases outside the gene matches. Per germline, CDR1 MNHEY and CDR2 SMNVEV (reference sequence). This chain's CDR3 is CASRTYLGTAHNEKLFF. The CDR3 nucleotides are TGTGCCAGCAGAACCTATCTCGGGACAGCTCATAATGAAAAACTGTTTTTT.

The rearrangement joins TRBV21-1 to TRBJ2-7; the D call of TRBD1 is as the table states it, not checked on the DNA. TRBV21-1 is shown as a pseudogene. The CDR3 spans 14 residues. The DNA of the CDR3 is TGTGCCAGCACCTCCCAGAGGGGGTTGAGTGAGCAGTACTTC. It is translated as CASTSQRGLSEQYF.

The J gene is TRBJ2-7, the V gene TRBV19, with D maybe TRBD1 (6 bases). Per the germline V gene, CDR1 is LNHDA and CDR2 is SQIVND (reference sequence). The CDR3 spans 16 residues. Trimming cost V 1 base and J 3 bases, with 16 bases left between them. The CDR3 bases are TGTGCCAGTAGTATAGCCGCGACAGGCACCGTCTACGAGCAGTACTTC. This translates into CASSIAATGTVYEQYF.

This clone was seen a handful of times. The J gene is TRBJ2-5, the V gene TRBV5-4, with 8 nucleotides matching TRBD2. With 2 bases clipped from V and 4 bases from J, the junction kept 4 bases outside the gene matches. This CDR3 is built from 14 residues. The germline V gene has CDR1 SGHNT and CDR2 YYREEE (reference sequence). In DNA, the CDR3 is TGTGCCAGCAGCTTAAGCGGGAGTACAGAGACCCAGTACTTC. Its translation: CASSLSGSTETQYF.

The rearrangement links TRBV18 to TRBJ1-3, with TRBD1 identical over 9 bases. The CDR3 runs to 15 residues. Germline V gene data show CDR1 as KGHSH and CDR2 as LQKENI. V lost 6 bases and J lost 2; bases outside the gene matches: 5. The CDR3 DNA reads as TGTGCCAGCTCCCTGACAGGGGGAACTGGAAACACCATATATTTT. This codes for CASSLTGGTGNTIYF.

V usage is TRBV30 and J usage is TRBJ1-6, with a possible D match to TRBD1 (5 bases). Germline values: CDR1 GTSNPN, CDR2 SVGIG (reference sequence). The CDR3 covers 14 residues. V was cut by 2 bases and J by 3 bases, with 8 bases left in between. CDR3 sequence (DNA): TGTGCCTGGAGTTTAGGACACTATAATTCACCCCTCCACTTT. It yields the protein CAWSLGHYNSPLHF.

The J gene is TRBJ1-5, the V gene TRBV6-1; weak D call: TRBD1 (5 bases). Trimming took off 4 bases at V and 0 bases at J, with 19 bases between the two ends. CDR3 size: 18 residues. Germline V gives CDR1 MNHNS, CDR2 SASEGT. CDR3: CASSGPTGTLISNQPQHF. CDR3 in DNA: TGTGCCAGCAGTGGACCAACCGGGACTCTTATTAGCAATCAGCCCCAGCATTTT.

CDR3 nucleotides: TGTGCCAGCAGCTTGCAGGGACTAGCGGGGGAACAAGAGACCCAGTACTTC. Its translation: CASSLQGLAGEQETQYF. This chain links TRBV7-3 with TRBJ2-5; 14 nucleotides agree with TRBD2. Trimming at V came to 3 bases and at J to 2 bases, leaving 5 bases not matched to a gene. The CDR3 is 17 residues long. Germline CDR1 SGHTA, CDR2 FQGTGA.

This chain connects TRBV7-6 to TRBJ2-3, with D unclear. Looked up from germline, CDR1 is SGHVS and CDR2 is FNYEAQ. The CDR3 has 12 amino acids. Between the trimmed V and J ends, which lost 2 bases and 6 bases, there was a span of 6 bases. The CDR3 sequence is CASSLYEDTQYF. The CDR3 DNA reads as TGTGCCAGCAGCTTATATGAGGATACGCAGTATTTT.

The genes are TRBV18 and TRBJ1-2; no reliable D call. V lost 2 bases and J lost 11, with 12 bases in between. This CDR3 spans 12 amino acids. Germline loops: CDR1 KGHSH, CDR2 LQKENI. The chain's CDR3 is CASSPTTARYTF. CDR3 bases: TGTGCCAGCTCACCAACCACAGCTCGGTACACCTTC.